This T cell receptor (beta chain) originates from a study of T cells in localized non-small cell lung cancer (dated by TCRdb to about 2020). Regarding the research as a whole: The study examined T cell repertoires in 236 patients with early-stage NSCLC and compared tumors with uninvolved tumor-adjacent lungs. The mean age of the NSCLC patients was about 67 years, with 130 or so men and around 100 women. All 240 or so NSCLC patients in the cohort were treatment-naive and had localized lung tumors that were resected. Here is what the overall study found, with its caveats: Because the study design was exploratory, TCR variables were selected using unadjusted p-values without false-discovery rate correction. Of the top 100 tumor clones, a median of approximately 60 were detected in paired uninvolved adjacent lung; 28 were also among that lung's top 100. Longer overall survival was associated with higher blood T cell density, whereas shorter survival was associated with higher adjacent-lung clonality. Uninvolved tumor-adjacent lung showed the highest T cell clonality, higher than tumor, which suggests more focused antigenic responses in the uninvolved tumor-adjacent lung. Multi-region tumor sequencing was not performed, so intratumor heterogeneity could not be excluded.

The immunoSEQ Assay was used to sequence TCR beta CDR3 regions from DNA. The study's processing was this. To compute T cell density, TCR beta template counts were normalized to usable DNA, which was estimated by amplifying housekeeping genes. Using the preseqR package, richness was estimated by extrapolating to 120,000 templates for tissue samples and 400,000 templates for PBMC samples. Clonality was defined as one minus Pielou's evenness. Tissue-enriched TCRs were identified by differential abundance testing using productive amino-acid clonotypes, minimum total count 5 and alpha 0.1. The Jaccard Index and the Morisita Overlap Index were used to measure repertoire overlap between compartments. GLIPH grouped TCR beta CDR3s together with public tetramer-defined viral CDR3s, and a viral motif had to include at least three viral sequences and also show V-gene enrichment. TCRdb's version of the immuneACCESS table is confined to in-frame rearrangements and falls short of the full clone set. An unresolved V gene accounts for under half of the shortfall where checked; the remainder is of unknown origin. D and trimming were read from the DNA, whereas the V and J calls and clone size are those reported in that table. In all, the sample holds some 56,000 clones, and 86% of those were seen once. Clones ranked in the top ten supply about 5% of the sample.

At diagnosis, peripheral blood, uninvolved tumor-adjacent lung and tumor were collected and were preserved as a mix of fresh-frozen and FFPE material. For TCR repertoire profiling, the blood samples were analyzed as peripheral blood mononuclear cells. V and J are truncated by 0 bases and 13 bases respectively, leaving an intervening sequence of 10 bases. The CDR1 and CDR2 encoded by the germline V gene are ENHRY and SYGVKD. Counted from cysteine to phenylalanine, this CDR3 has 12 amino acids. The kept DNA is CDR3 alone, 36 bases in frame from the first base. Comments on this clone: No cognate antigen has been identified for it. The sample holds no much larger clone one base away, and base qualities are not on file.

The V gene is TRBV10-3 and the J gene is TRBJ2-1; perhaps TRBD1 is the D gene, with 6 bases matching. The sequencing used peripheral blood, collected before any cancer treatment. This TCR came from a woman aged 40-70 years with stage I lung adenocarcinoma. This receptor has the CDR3 CAISESFGTQFF. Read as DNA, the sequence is TGTGCCATCAGTGAGTCGTTTGGGACACAGTTCTTC.